The clone carrying this T cell receptor beta chain has a single count. What it binds is not known. The data originate from a study of Graves' ophthalmopathy and Graves' hyperthyroidism. There are 13 residues in the CDR3. Looked up from germline, CDR1 is SGHRS and CDR2 is YFSETQ. V dropped 4 bases and J dropped 1 base, with 8 bases sitting between them. Study-wide points: A majority of expanded thyroid clonotypes exceeding 0.001 frequency were likewise present in blood.

Beta-chain TCR CDR3 regions were amplified from RNA transcripts. HTBI-primed RT-PCR formed the first round, and a multiplex PCR formed the second. MiXCR was run by TCRdb on the multiplex PCR reads, yielding one entry per CDR3 protein. The table records tens of thousands of distinct CDR3 sequences, roughly half of them present only once. Serum thyroxine and TRAb, along with clinical symptoms, thyroid ultrasound and orbital computed tomography, were what diagnosis relied on. PBMCs were isolated from an approximately 10 ml sample of fresh peripheral blood. The genes are TRBV5-1 and TRBJ2-5; no firm D call. Input material: peripheral blood. The receptor comes from an adult woman with Graves' ophthalmopathy. As DNA, the CDR3 is TGCGCCAGCAGCAATTTCCCCCAAGAGACCCAGTACTTC. This gives the protein CASSNFPQETQYF.